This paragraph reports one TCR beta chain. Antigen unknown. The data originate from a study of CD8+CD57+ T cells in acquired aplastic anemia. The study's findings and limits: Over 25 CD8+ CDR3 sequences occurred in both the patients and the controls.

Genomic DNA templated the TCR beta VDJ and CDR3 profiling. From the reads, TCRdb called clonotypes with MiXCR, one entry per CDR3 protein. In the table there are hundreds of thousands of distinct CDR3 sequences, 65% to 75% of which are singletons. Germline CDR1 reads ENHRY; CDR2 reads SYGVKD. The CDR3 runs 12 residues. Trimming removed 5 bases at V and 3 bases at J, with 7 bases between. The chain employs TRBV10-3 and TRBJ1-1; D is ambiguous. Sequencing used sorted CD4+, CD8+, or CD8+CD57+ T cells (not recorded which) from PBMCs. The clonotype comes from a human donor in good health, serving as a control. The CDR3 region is CAISSTDTEAFF. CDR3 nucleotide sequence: TGTGCCATCAGTTCAACGGACACTGAAGCTTTCTTT.